This entry describes one T cell receptor beta chain. The sample originates from a study of blood T cell repertoires in COVID-19. Whole-study context: PBMCs, B-cell-depleted T cells, or T cells provided the cDNA or gDNA that made up the material.

Germline CDR1 is SNHLY and CDR2 is FYNNEI. The trim removed 4 bases at V and 5 bases at J, leaving 8 bases unmatched. The CDR3 consists of 15 residues. Methods used by the authors: Estimated nucleated cell counts came from reference gene primer amplification. Using immunoSEQ multiplex PCR, the repertoire was profiled, and TCRdb retains in-frame clones only, with some absent. The DNA was the basis for D and trimming; V, J and clone size are from that table. Here the sample spans roughly 100,000 clones, approximately 80% being singletons. This sequence joins TRBV2 and TRBJ2-3; 8 bases align to TRBD2. The TCR sequence derives from a man aged 70 or older with acute or convalescent COVID-19. Sequencing used peripheral blood. In nucleotides, the CDR3 is TGTGCCAGCAGTGTTAGTGCTAGCGGGTTAGATACGCAGTATTTT. Protein product: CASSVSASGLDTQYF.